A single sample is the source of the 9 T cell receptor beta chains below, sequenced in a study of CD8 T cells in Susac syndrome. Random hexamers were used to reverse transcribe an amount of about 0.45 to 1 ug RNA. TCRdb re-derived calls from the immunoSEQ multiplex PCR reads in MiXCR, one entry per CDR3 protein. The data contain 100,000 to 150,000 distinct CDR3 sequences, 80% to 85% of them seen just once; the ten biggest clones take up roughly 0.5%. Sequences were obtained from CD8+ T cells from PBMCs. The receptors shown here come from a human donor with multiple sclerosis.

This rearrangement joins TRBV19 to TRBJ1-1, with D uncertain. The germline V and J ends were trimmed by 3 bases and 1 base, with 6 bases remaining between them. Germline V gives CDR1 LNHDA, CDR2 SQIVND (reference sequence). CDR3 length: 13 amino acids. DNA of the CDR3: TGTGCCAGTAGTATTATGGAGAACACTGAAGCTTTCTTT. It translates to CASSIMENTEAFF.

The chain joins TRBV12-3 or TRBV12-4 to TRBJ1-5; D is undetermined. The CDR3 length is 13 residues. Trimming left V 2 bases short and J 3 bases short, with 5 bases between. The CDR3 reads CASSLSLNQPQHF. CDR3 in DNA: TGTGCCAGCAGTTTATCGCTCAATCAGCCCCAGCATTTT.

This rearrangement joins TRBV30 to TRBJ1-1, with D maybe TRBD1 (6 bases). Germline CDR1 and CDR2: GTSNPN and SVGIG (reference sequence). This CDR3 contains 13 residues. V was clipped by 7 bases and J by 3 bases, with 15 bases between them. CDR3 sequence (DNA): TGTGCCTTAAACAGGAGGGGGGACACTGAAGCTTTCTTT. It codes for CALNRRGDTEAFF. The entire variable domain, with the rest obtained from reference TRBV30 and TRBJ1-1, is as follows: SQTIHQWPATLVQPVGSPLSLECTVEGTSNPNLYWYRQAAGRGLQLLFYSVGIGQISSEVPQNLSASRPQDRQFILSSKKLLLSDSGFYLCALNRRGDTEAFFGQGTRLTVV.

The chain is built from TRBV12-3 or TRBV12-4 and TRBJ1-2; D unresolved. CDR3 length: 13 amino acids. The ends were cut back, 2 bases at V and 8 bases at J, with 12 bases in the middle. The CDR3 DNA sequence: TGTGCCAGCAGTTTAATCCCCGGTGGCGGCTACACCTTC. Its protein product is CASSLIPGGGYTF.

A word on this clonotype: In this CDR3 the conserved last residue, phenylalanine or tryptophan, is missing, so a read error is likely. J is TRBJ2-5 and V is TRBV4-2; 7 bases map to TRBD2. Germline CDR1 reads LGHNA; CDR2 reads YNFKEQ. This CDR3 comprises 16 residues. The V gene end was trimmed by 0 bases and the J gene end by 5 bases; junction bases not matched to a gene: 9. CDR3 in amino acids: CASSQEAGGITETQYL. The CDR3, as DNA: TGTGCCAGCAGCCAAGAAGCCGGGGGGATTACGGAGACCCAGTACCTC.

This sequence joins TRBV19 and TRBJ2-1, with 11 nucleotides matching TRBD2. The CDR3 loop spans 13 amino acids. The J segment lost 7 bases and the V segment lost 9 bases, leaving 5 bases of the junction unmatched. Germline V gives CDR1 LNHDA, CDR2 SQIVND (reference sequence). CDR3 nucleotide sequence: TGTGCCAGCAATAGCGGGGGGGTTAATGAGCAGTTCTTC. Protein sequence: CASNSGGVNEQFF.

J is TRBJ2-7 and V is TRBV5-5, with D unresolved. Germline V gene lookup returns CDR1 SGHKS and CDR2 YYEKEE (reference sequence). With 3 bases removed from V and 4 bases from J, the gap between germline ends came to 14 bases. CDR3 length: 14 residues. CDR3 residues: CASSSGSTIYEQYF. The CDR3, as DNA: TGTGCCAGCAGCTCTGGCTCAACTATTTACGAGCAGTACTTC.

V and J are TRBV6-5 and TRBJ1-4; D remains unclear. V shed 7 bases and J shed 4 bases, with 10 bases lying between them. CDR1 and CDR2 (germline): MNHEY, SVGAGI. The CDR3 totals 13 residues. The chain's CDR3 is CASNQADNEKLFF. DNA for the CDR3: TGTGCCAGCAATCAAGCTGATAATGAAAAACTGTTTTTT.

The CDR3 loop reads CASGLGQGLFSNQPQHF. Here the CDR3 DNA reads TGTGCCAGTGGGTTAGGACAGGGTCTTTTTAGCAATCAGCCCCAGCATTTT. The chain combines TRBV19 with TRBJ1-5; 8 bases agree with TRBD1. Germline V gene data show CDR1 as LNHDA and CDR2 as SQIVND (reference sequence). Trimming took 8 bases from V and 0 from J; bases not matched to a gene: 12. The CDR3 loop spans 17 amino acids. The whole variable domain, remainder taken from reference TRBV19 and TRBJ1-5, is DGGITQSPKYLFRKEGQNVTLSCEQNLNHDAMYWYRQDPGQGLRLIYYSQIVNDFQKGDIAEGYSVSREKKESFPLTVTSAQKNPTAFYLCASGLGQGLFSNQPQHFGDGTRLSIL.